The clone carrying this T cell receptor beta chain was seen a few times. As yet, its antigen is unknown. The CDR3 has 13 amino acids. CDR1 and CDR2 from the germline V gene are SQVTM and ANQGSEA. V lost 4 bases, J lost 5 bases, and 12 bases lay in between. The data were obtained in a study of T cells after yellow fever vaccination. Overall study context: The fractions with low cell numbers were processed using SMART-Seq v4 Ultra Low Input. Notes on the study in general: Booster samples showed a return of most primary-vaccination clones (around 96% CD4, around 85% CD8). Highly abundant clonotypes carried over from the bulk population could end up in FACS-sorted repertoires as contaminants.

Generation of TCR cDNA used 5'RACE template switching (which added a universal primer site and UMIs). TCRdb processed the 5' RACE reads anew with MiXCR; each CDR3 protein has one entry. Found here are 450,000 to 550,000 distinct CDR3 sequences, around a fifth of them singletons; the top ten hold about a sixth. Here the sequenced sample was PBMCs, taken approximately 20 days after the first yellow fever vaccination. The rearrangement uses TRBV29-1 and TRBJ1-5; no reliable D call. This receptor was obtained from a man between 18 and 35 years old who received the YFV17D yellow fever vaccine. The CDR3 reads CSVAAEGYQPQHF. DNA for the CDR3: TGCAGCGTTGCGGCCGAGGGTTATCAGCCCCAGCATTTT.